Shown below are 15 T cell receptor beta chains from a single sample sequenced in a study of spatial heterogeneity in lung cancer. MiXCR was run by TCRdb on the 5' RACE reads, yielding one entry per CDR3 protein. The sample lists tens of thousands of distinct CDR3 sequences, roughly 15% occurring once. Time point here: sample taken at primary tumor resection. The sample was PBMCs, taken at surgery. The receptors stem from a male donor with early-stage non-small cell lung cancer.

The chain carries TRBV20-1 and TRBJ1-2, with unresolved D. V shed 7 bases and J shed 0 bases, with 6 bases lying between them. From germline, CDR1 is DFQATT and CDR2 SNEGSKA (reference sequence). The CDR3 runs 11 residues. The CDR3 DNA follows: TGCAGTGGCGAAGCTAACTATGGCTACACCTTC. Residues: CSGEANYGYTF.

The gene calls are TRBV2 and TRBJ1-6, with D maybe TRBD1 (5 bases). The CDR3 has 16 amino acids. Trimming took 6 bases from V and 7 from J, leaving 19 bases between them. CDR1 and CDR2 from the germline V gene are SNHLY and FYNNEI. The CDR3 DNA is TGTGCCAGCAGCTCAATGGGGACGGCTTCAAATTCACCCCTCCACTTT. Translation gives CASSSMGTASNSPLHF.

This clonotype has just a few counts. This rearrangement joins TRBV9 to TRBJ2-3; 9 positions match TRBD1. Germline V gene sequence: CDR1 SGDLS, CDR2 YYNGEE. This CDR3 spans 15 amino acids. V shed 2 bases and J 2 bases; nucleotides not matched to a gene: 3. The CDR3 spells CASSVGTGTTDTQYF. The CDR3 DNA reads as TGTGCCAGCAGCGTCGGGACAGGGACCACAGATACGCAGTATTTT.

This clonotype has ten or more counts. The CDR3 sequence: CASSPGGRAYEQYF. As DNA, the CDR3 is TGTGCCAGCAGCCCCGGCGGGAGGGCCTACGAGCAGTACTTC. The gene calls are TRBV7-3 and TRBJ2-7; 9 bases fit TRBD2. The length of the CDR3 is 14 residues. Germline values: CDR1 SGHTA, CDR2 FQGTGA. J gave up 2 bases and V 5 bases, and 4 bases lay outside the gene matches.

This clonotype appeared a few times. The V call is TRBV5-1, the J call TRBJ1-1; 10 positions agree with TRBD1. The ends lost 1 base at V and 8 bases at J; junction bases unmatched: 8. This CDR3 has 15 residues. CDR1 is SGHRS and CDR2 is YFSETQ in the germline V gene. The CDR3 bases are TGCGCCAGCAGCTTGCCAGTCCCGGGACAGGGGGAAGCTTTCTTT. Its translation is CASSLPVPGQGEAFF.

The sample holds many counts of this clonotype. The chain recombines TRBV29-1 with TRBJ2-1, with 10 bases matching TRBD1. J was trimmed by 4 bases and V by 6 bases; bases with no gene match: 6. The germline V gene has CDR1 SQVTM and CDR2 ANQGSEA. The CDR3 totals 14 residues. Here the CDR3 reads CSVWPGQGYNEQFF. The CDR3 bases are TGCAGCGTCTGGCCGGGACAGGGGTACAATGAGCAGTTCTTC.

This clonotype was observed many times. The chain recombines TRBV4-3 with TRBJ2-2, with 7 bases that match TRBD1. With V trimmed by 2 bases and J by 4 bases, 4 bases remained unmatched. The CDR3 loop spans 15 amino acids. CDR1 LGHNA and CDR2 YSLEER come from the germline V gene. CDR3 DNA sequence: TGCGCCAGCAGCCAACAGACAGGGATCACCGGGGAGCTGTTTTTT. Translation: CASSQQTGITGELFF.

This clonotype was counted a few times. The chain combines TRBV6-2 or TRBV6-3 with TRBJ2-2; D is unresolved. Trimming left V 0 bases short and J 2 bases short, with 4 bases between. The germline V gene has CDR1 MNHEY and CDR2 SVGEGT. CDR3 length equals 14 residues. CDR3 sequence: CASSYSLNTGELFF. The DNA for the CDR3 is TGTGCCAGCAGTTACTCCCTAAACACCGGGGAGCTGTTTTTT.

A few counts support this clonotype. This sequence joins TRBV2 and TRBJ1-2; no definite D call. The CDR3 is made up of 12 amino acids. Trimming took off 5 bases at V and 7 bases at J, with 11 bases between the two ends. CDR1 is SNHLY, CDR2 FYNNEI, per germline. CDR3 DNA sequence: TGTGCCAGCAGTTTAGAGGTTGGTGGCTACACCTTC. Translated, it gives CASSLEVGGYTF.

This chain joins TRBV5-4 and TRBJ2-2, with D possibly TRBD1 on 6 matching bases. The CDR3 has 15 amino acids. The ends were cut back, 4 bases at V and 0 bases at J, with 10 bases in the middle. Germline CDR1 and CDR2: SGHNT and YYREEE (reference sequence). The chain's CDR3 is CASSAGTTNTGELFF. DNA for the CDR3: TGTGCCAGCAGCGCCGGGACAACGAACACCGGGGAGCTGTTTTTT.

This clonotype was counted a few times. V gene TRBV19 combines with J gene TRBJ1-5; D remains ambiguous. The CDR3 extends over 15 amino acids. The germline V gene has CDR1 LNHDA and CDR2 SQIVND (reference sequence). V lost 1 base and J 9 bases, leaving 16 bases between the germline ends. The CDR3 reads CASSIGTRAPRPQHF. DNA for the CDR3: TGTGCCAGTAGTATAGGAACACGGGCCCCAAGGCCCCAGCATTTT. Filled out from reference TRBV19 and TRBJ1-5, the complete variable domain reads DGGITQSPKYLFRKEGQNVTLSCEQNLNHDAMYWYRQDPGQGLRLIYYSQIVNDFQKGDIAEGYSVSREKKESFPLTVTSAQKNPTAFYLCASSIGTRAPRPQHFGDGTRLSIL.

This clonotype was recorded many times. The chain uses TRBV5-1 and TRBJ2-7; D unclear. Germline V gene sequence: CDR1 SGHRS, CDR2 YFSETQ. Between the trimmed V and J ends, which lost 0 bases and 7 bases, there was a span of 20 bases. The CDR3 runs to 16 residues. DNA for the CDR3: TGCGCCAGCAGCTTGGAGACCCAAAGATTTCCCCTTGAGCAGTACTTC. Amino acids: CASSLETQRFPLEQYF.

This clonotype was seen repeatedly, ten times or more. The chain uses TRBV29-1 and TRBJ2-5, with unresolved D. CDR3 length: 13 amino acids. Germline V gene sequence: CDR1 SQVTM, CDR2 ANQGSEA. The ends were cut back, 1 base at V and 2 bases at J, with 8 bases in the middle. CDR3 sequence reads: CSVEGPEQETQYF. Here the CDR3 DNA reads TGCAGCGTTGAAGGGCCAGAACAAGAGACCCAGTACTTC.

This clonotype was observed a few times. This chain links TRBV7-3 with TRBJ2-1; D perhaps matches TRBD2 (5 bases). The CDR3 is 13 residues long. The V and J ends lost 2 bases and 8 bases respectively, with 10 bases between them. Looked up from germline, CDR1 is SGHTA and CDR2 is FQGTGA. CDR3 coding DNA: TGTGCCAGCAGCTTAGCCCGGGGTTATGAGCAGTTCTTC. This gives the protein CASSLARGYEQFF.

The chain carries TRBV29-1 and TRBJ2-5, with D unresolved. CDR3 length: 11 amino acids. V shed 5 bases and J shed 1 base, with 5 bases lying between them. The germline gives CDR1 SQVTM, CDR2 ANQGSEA. For the CDR3, the DNA is TGCAGCGTTCAGATCCAAGAGACCCAGTACTTC. Amino acid sequence: CSVQIQETQYF.